This T cell receptor beta chain was captured by sequencing in a study of OX40 agonist ivuxolimab in advanced cancers. Study-wide findings and caveats: Among the lowest peripheral clonal expansion occurred in 0.1-3.0 mg/kg partial responders. The mean number of expanded clones was higher in CD8+ T cells than in CD4+.

Concerning this clone itself: Antigen specificity is unknown.

The germline gives CDR1 SGHTA, CDR2 FQGNSA. The trim removed 0 bases at V and 3 bases at J, leaving 24 bases unmatched. This CDR3 comprises 22 residues. Only in-frame clones appear in the TCRdb table, and some are missing; sequencing was by immunoSEQ multiplex PCR. The table has around 41,000 clones, around nine tenths seen once. The source is an adult with an advanced solid tumor such as melanoma, head and neck, liver or kidney cancer. J is TRBJ2-7 and V is TRBV7-2, with 9 nucleotides matching TRBD2. The source material was CD4+ or CD8+ T cells sorted from blood, sampled in a trial of the OX40 agonist ivuxolimab. The CDR3, as DNA: TGTGCCAGCAGCTTAGCTCCCATAACCCTAATCACCTTAGCGGGAGTAGTCTACGAGCAGTACTTC. Translating it yields CASSLAPITLITLAGVVYEQYF.